The T cell receptor (beta chain) described here comes from a study of blood T cell repertoires in COVID-19. Overall study: Samples taken during acute and convalescent COVID-19 were collected in the United States, Italy and Spain. Sources were T cells, B-cell-depleted T cells, or PBMCs; the material itself was cDNA or gDNA.

The assay was immunoSEQ multiplex PCR, and TCRdb's table has in-frame clones only and misses some. The table includes 130,000 or so clones, 80% to 90% detected once. The count of this clone is one. The V end lost 0 bases, the J end lost 0 bases, and 5 bases lay between the germline ends. The CDR3 spans 14 residues. The germline V gene has CDR1 MNHEY and CDR2 SVGAGI. The TCR comes from a man in his sixties or seventies with active or convalescent COVID-19. The chain combines TRBV6-5 with TRBJ1-1; D perhaps matches TRBD1 (5 bases). The source material was peripheral blood. As DNA, the CDR3 is TGTGCCAGCAGTTACTCGACAGTGAACACTGAAGCTTTCTTT. Protein product: CASSYSTVNTEAFF.